A single sample gave rise to the 9 T cell receptor beta chains below, sequenced in a study of T-cell reconstitution after alpha-beta-depleted transplantation in children. This sample's TCRbeta library carried unique molecular identifier barcodes. From the PCR reads, TCRdb called clonotypes with MiXCR, one entry per CDR3 protein. The table shows some 640,000 distinct CDR3 sequences, with around a sixth occurring only once. Sequences were derived from PBMCs from the stem cell graft donor, sampled from the stem cell graft. The receptors come from a human donor who donated a stem cell graft to a child with acute myeloid leukemia.

This sequence joins TRBV20-1 and TRBJ1-2; 7 bases match TRBD1. Losses at the gene ends were 3 bases for V and 5 bases for J; bases not matched to a gene: 3. The CDR3 covers 12 residues. The V gene's germline CDR1 is DFQATT and CDR2 SNEGSKA (reference sequence). The CDR3 spells CSASGTEYGYTF. In DNA form, the CDR3 reads TGCAGTGCTAGTGGGACAGAGTATGGCTACACCTTC.

About this clonotype itself: A much larger clone differs by one base, so this may be a read error. The V gene is TRBV20-1, the J gene TRBJ1-1; 7 nucleotides agree with TRBD1. CDR1 and CDR2 (germline): DFQATT, SNEGSKA (reference sequence). This CDR3 is 15 amino acids long. In DNA, the CDR3 is TGCAGTGCTAGAAATTCTGACAGGGAGGCGACTGAACCTTTCTTT. Its translation: CSARNSDREATEPFF.

This clonotype was picked up one time. The rearrangement uses TRBV18 and TRBJ2-3; D is possibly TRBD1 (6 bases). The ends were cut back, 2 bases at V and 8 bases at J, with 11 bases in the middle. The germline V gene has CDR1 KGHSH and CDR2 LQKENI. The CDR3 covers 13 residues. The CDR3 DNA sequence: TGTGCCAGCTCACCAGCAGGGGACGGTACGCAGTATTTT. The encoded protein is CASSPAGDGTQYF.

In its sample, this clonotype was seen many times. At one end the junction does not follow the germline gene, possibly because of a read error. The gene calls are TRBV10-1 and TRBJ2-4; either TRBD1 or TRBD2 may fit D (6 bases each). The CDR3 is 14 residues long. CDR1 is WNHNN, CDR2 SYGVQD, per germline (reference sequence). CDR3: CASSEGGGKNIQYF. The DNA of the CDR3 is TGCGCCAGCAGTGAAGGGGGAGGCAAAAACATTCAGTATTTC.

This clonotype was counted only a few times. The gene calls are TRBV7-2 and TRBJ1-5, with TRBD1 as a possible D gene (6 bases). Germline V lookup: CDR1 SGHTA, CDR2 FQGNSA. The CDR3 covers 14 residues. V was shortened by 0 bases and J by 9 bases, with 12 bases between the two germline ends. Here the CDR3 reads CASSLAGAGRPQHF. The DNA of the CDR3 is TGTGCCAGCAGCTTAGCGGGGGCAGGTAGGCCCCAGCATTTT.

A note on this clonotype: An end of the junction does not agree with germline; a read error may underlie this. The chain links TRBV6-4 to TRBJ1-1; 10 bases are shared with TRBD1. Germline loops: CDR1 MRHNA, CDR2 SNTAGT. The CDR3 is 18 residues long. Here the CDR3 reads CTSSRNPGTGVEDTEAFF. DNA of the CDR3: TGTACCAGCAGTCGAAACCCCGGGACAGGGGTCGAGGACACTGAAGCTTTCTTT.

The CDR3: CASRLQTDYGYTF. CDR3 bases: TGCGCCAGTCGGCTACAGACGGACTATGGCTACACCTTC. This chain connects TRBV5-1 to TRBJ1-2; D unresolved. The CDR3 is 13 residues long. Between the trimmed V and J ends, which lost 8 bases and 3 bases, there was a span of 14 bases. CDR1 and CDR2 from the germline V gene are SGHRS and YFSETQ. Drawing the rest from reference TRBV5-1 and TRBJ1-2, the complete variable domain is KAGVTQTPRYLIKTRGQQVTLSCSPISGHRSVSWYQQTPGQGLQFLFEYFSETQRNKGNFPGRFSGRQFSNSRSEMNVSTLELGDSALYLCASRLQTDYGYTFGSGTRLTVV.

This clonotype was detected ten times or more. The V and J genes are TRBV10-3 and TRBJ2-1; possibly TRBD2 for D (5 bases). The CDR3 totals 14 residues. CDR1 ENHRY and CDR2 SYGVKD come from the germline V gene. The V gene lost 6 bases and the J gene lost 4 bases, with 13 bases spanning the gap. The CDR3 coding sequence is TGTGCCATCAGCCGGGAACCCCAATACAATGAGCAGTTCTTC. Its protein is CAISREPQYNEQFF.

This clonotype came up a few times. The CDR3 bases are TGCAGTGCGCAGAGGGCGGGACAGGTCAATCAGCCCCAGCATTTT. It specifies CSAQRAGQVNQPQHF. The V and J genes are TRBV20-1 and TRBJ1-5, with 8 bases that match TRBD1. J lost 3 bases, V lost 6 bases, and 10 bases had no gene match. There are 15 residues in the CDR3. The germline V gene encodes CDR1 DFQATT and CDR2 SNEGSKA (reference sequence).